This T cell receptor beta chain was sequenced in a study of cytomegalovirus exposure and HLA in healthy donors. Study-level results: Later analysis found that TCR beta chains associated with HLA were more clonally expanded than other, equally common chains.

Both 60 Vbeta primers and 13 Jbeta primers went into the PCR. Profiled with immunoSEQ multiplex PCR; TCRdb holds only in-frame clones, not every one. The sample includes some 180,000 clones, roughly 68% of them seen just once. V shed 4 bases and J shed 6 bases, with 11 bases lying between them. There are 13 residues in the CDR3. Per germline, CDR1 SGDLS and CDR2 YYNGEE. This clone appeared a single time. Its antigen is unidentified. The chain has TRBV9 and TRBJ1-5; a possible D gene is TRBD1 (5 bases). This sequence was found in a woman younger than 45 in good health and CMV-seronegative. The material sequenced was PBMCs. CDR3 amino acids: CASSPGTSQPQHF. In DNA form, the CDR3 reads TGTGCCAGCAGCCCAGGGACTTCTCAGCCCCAGCATTTT. Variable domain in full (rest from reference TRBV9 and TRBJ1-5): DSGVTQTPKHLITATGQRVTLRCSPRSGDLSVYWYQQSLDQGLQFLIQYYNGEERAKGNILERFSAQQFPDLHSELNLSSLELGDSALYFCASSPGTSQPQHFGDGTRLSIL.